This T cell receptor beta chain was retrieved from a study of T cell responses to AZD1222 COVID-19 vaccine. Profiled with immunoSEQ multiplex PCR; TCRdb holds only in-frame clones, not every one. The table lists around 66,000 clones, 75% to 85% of them singletons, with around 25% in the top ten. Study-wide results and caveats: Repertoires in all cases were sampled only once the peak T cell response had passed. Variant regions that are unmutated are reportedly the target of nearly half of spike-specific TCRs. Donors, mostly white British, included more females; clonal diversity was possibly underestimated.

Note on this clone: As yet, its antigen is unknown.

The V gene's germline CDR1 is LGHNA and CDR2 YNFKEQ. The CDR3 has 14 residues. With 0 bases clipped from V and 4 bases from J, the junction kept 2 bases outside the gene matches. The sequencing used peripheral blood, collected on day 0 of MenACWY control vaccination. This sequence joins TRBV4-2 and TRBJ2-5, with TRBD1 matching over 7 bases. This receptor was obtained from an adult in good health. Written as DNA, the CDR3 is TGTGCCAGCAGCCAAGATTACAGGGGAGAGACCCAGTACTTC. It yields the protein CASSQDYRGETQYF.